This T cell receptor beta chain was recorded in a study of blood T cell repertoires in COVID-19. Study overall: The samples span acute and convalescent COVID-19 from the United States, Italy and Spain.

Original handling: Amplifying reference gene primers gave estimates of nucleated cell counts. The protocol was immunoSEQ multiplex PCR, while the TCRdb copy is restricted to in-frame clones and leaves out a portion. V and J calls and clone size come straight from that table; D and trimming were deduced from the DNA. The sample has a few hundred thousand clones, 65% to 85% seen once. Per germline, CDR1 SSHAT and CDR2 FNYEAQ (reference sequence). This CDR3 comprises 15 residues. With respect to this clone: A junction end diverges from the germline sequence, so it may reflect a read error.

Source material: peripheral blood. V and J are TRBV7-7 and TRBJ2-3; 9 positions match TRBD1. This clonotype was obtained from a human donor in a cohort sampled during active COVID-19. The CDR3 DNA reads TGTGCTAGCAGCTCCGGGACAGGGAACACAGATACGCAGTATTTT. Translation gives CASSSGTGNTDTQYF.